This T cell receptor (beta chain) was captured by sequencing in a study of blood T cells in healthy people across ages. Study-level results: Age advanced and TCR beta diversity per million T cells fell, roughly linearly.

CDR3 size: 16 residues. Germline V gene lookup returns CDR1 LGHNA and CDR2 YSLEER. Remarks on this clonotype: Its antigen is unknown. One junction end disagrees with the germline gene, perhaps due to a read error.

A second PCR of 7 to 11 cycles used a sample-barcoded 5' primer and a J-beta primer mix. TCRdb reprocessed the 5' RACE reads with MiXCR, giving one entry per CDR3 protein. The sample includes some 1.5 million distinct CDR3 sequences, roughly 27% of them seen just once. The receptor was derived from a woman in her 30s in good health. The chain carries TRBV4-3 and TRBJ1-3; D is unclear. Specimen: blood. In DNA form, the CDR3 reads TGCGCCATCAGCCAAGACGCAGCGAGCTCTGGAAACACCATATATTTT. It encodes CAISQDAASSGNTIYF.